Below are 15 T cell receptor beta chains sequenced from a single sample in a study of blood T cell repertoires in COVID-19. The protocol was immunoSEQ multiplex PCR, while the TCRdb copy is restricted to in-frame clones and leaves out a portion. This table holds tens of thousands of clones, 70% to 90% found once. Sequenced input: peripheral blood. Receptors were obtained from a man aged 55 to 70 with acute or convalescent COVID-19.

This clone was detected once. This chain connects TRBV5-1 to TRBJ1-2; TRBD1 aligns across 7 bases. Germline CDR1 reads SGHRS; CDR2 reads YFSETQ. The CDR3 covers 13 residues. Unmatched junction bases numbered 8, after V lost 4 bases and J lost 8 bases. The CDR3 loop is CASSDTGAGGYTF. The CDR3 DNA reads as TGCGCCAGCAGCGATACAGGGGCTGGAGGCTACACCTTC.

The chain links TRBV29-1 to TRBJ2-5, with 8 nucleotides matching TRBD1. Germline loops: CDR1 SQVTM, CDR2 ANQGSEA. The junction had 2 bases not matched to a gene; V was cut back by 4 bases and J by 4 bases. The CDR3 has 12 amino acids. The chain's CDR3 is CSVGQGTETQYF. CDR3 DNA sequence: TGCAGCGTTGGACAGGGGACAGAGACCCAGTACTTC.

CDR3: CASKTGTVTYEQYF. CDR3 in DNA: TGTGCCAGCAAAACCGGGACAGTCACCTACGAGCAGTACTTC. The V and J genes are TRBV11-2 and TRBJ2-7; 7 bases map to TRBD1. The ends lost 7 bases at V and 2 bases at J; junction bases unmatched: 8. This CDR3 region has 14 residues. Germline CDR1 SGHAT, CDR2 FQNNGV.

The chain uses TRBV19 and TRBJ1-5; perhaps TRBD1 as D (6 bases). Deletions cut 7 bases from V and 1 base from J, with 17 bases between. CDR1 LNHDA and CDR2 SQIVND come from the germline V gene (reference sequence). CDR3 length equals 16 residues. The chain's CDR3 is CASNRHRVGSNQPQHF. CDR3 nucleotide sequence: TGTGCCAGTAATAGGCACAGGGTAGGGAGCAATCAGCCCCAGCATTTT. The full variable domain, its missing parts supplied by reference TRBV19 and TRBJ1-5, is DGGITQSPKYLFRKEGQNVTLSCEQNLNHDAMYWYRQDPGQGLRLIYYSQIVNDFQKGDIAEGYSVSREKKESFPLTVTSAQKNPTAFYLCASNRHRVGSNQPQHFGDGTRLSIL.

The chain couples TRBV7-6 to TRBJ1-3; maybe TRBD1 (5 bases). The germline CDR1 and CDR2 sequences are SGHVS and FNYEAQ. Trimming removed 4 bases from V and 0 bases from J, with 13 bases in between. The CDR3 covers 16 residues. The CDR3 sequence is CASSSTGGLSGNTIYF. CDR3 DNA: TGTGCCAGCAGCTCAACCGGGGGTCTCTCTGGAAACACCATATATTTT.

The V and J genes are TRBV5-4 and TRBJ2-3, with D maybe TRBD1 (5 bases). The CDR3 length is 15 residues. The V end was cut by 1 base, the J end by 2 bases, with 11 bases between. Germline CDR1 and CDR2: SGHNT and YYREEE (reference sequence). The CDR3 DNA reads TGTGCCAGCAGCTTGACGGCAGGGCTCACAGATACGCAGTATTTT. Translation gives CASSLTAGLTDTQYF.

This clone was detected only a few times. The gene calls are TRBV5-1 and TRBJ1-6; D may be TRBD1 (5 bases). This CDR3 contains 13 residues. The germline gives CDR1 SGHRS, CDR2 YFSETQ. Trimming stripped 4 bases from V and 14 bases from J, with 16 bases between. CDR3 coding DNA: TGCGCCAGCAGCGACGCGGTGGCGGGGGCCCTCCACTTT. Protein sequence: CASSDAVAGALHF.

The chain is built from TRBV20-1 and TRBJ1-4; 7 positions match TRBD1. Germline lookup yields CDR1 DFQATT and CDR2 SNEGSKA (reference sequence). The CDR3 has 14 residues. V lost 7 bases to trimming and J lost 0 bases; unmatched junction nucleotides: 5. The CDR3 spells CSGSQGATNEKLFF. In DNA form, the CDR3 reads TGCAGTGGTAGTCAGGGGGCAACTAATGAAAAACTGTTTTTT.

The chain couples TRBV18 to TRBJ2-7; possibly TRBD2 for D (5 bases). The V gene's germline CDR1 is KGHSH and CDR2 LQKENI. Between the trimmed V and J ends, which lost 3 bases and 7 bases, there was a span of 22 bases. The CDR3 is 16 amino acids. CDR3: CASSPPGRTIPGEQYF. CDR3 DNA sequence: TGTGCCAGCTCACCCCCGGGTAGGACGATCCCGGGGGAGCAGTACTTC.

Points on this clone: One end of the junction varies from germline; a read error may be responsible. The rearrangement links TRBV7-2 to TRBJ1-2; TRBD1 matches at 10 bases. Per the germline V gene, CDR1 is SGHTA and CDR2 is FQGNSA. The length of the CDR3 is 14 residues. The CDR3 DNA follows: TGTGCCAGCACCTTAAGGACAGGGGGCTATGGCTACACCTTC. This encodes CASTLRTGGYGYTF.

The chain employs TRBV30 and TRBJ1-5; TRBD1 matches at 12 bases. The germline V gene encodes CDR1 GTSNPN and CDR2 SVGIG (reference sequence). With V trimmed by 3 bases and J by 4 bases, 7 bases remained unmatched. There are 16 residues in the CDR3. CDR3 protein: CAWSRDRGLWNQPQHF. The DNA for the CDR3 is TGTGCCTGGAGCCGGGACAGGGGGCTGTGGAATCAGCCCCAGCATTTT.

This sequence joins TRBV24-1 and TRBJ2-2; the D is unclear. This CDR3 has 17 residues. V lost 4 bases and J lost 3, with 17 bases in between. Per germline, CDR1 KGHDR and CDR2 SFDVKD. The DNA for the CDR3 is TGTGCCACCAGTGAACACTCAGCGTATGTGGACACCGGGGAGCTGTTTTTT. Translated, it gives CATSEHSAYVDTGELFF.

The rearrangement joins TRBV4-3 to TRBJ2-3, with TRBD2 matching over 15 bases. Germline V gene data show CDR1 as LGHNA and CDR2 as YSLEER. The length of the CDR3 is 17 residues. The junction had 5 bases not matched to a gene; V was cut back by 1 base and J by 6 bases. The CDR3 reads CASSQVGGLAGGDTQYF. CDR3 bases: TGCGCCAGCAGCCAAGTTGGCGGACTAGCGGGGGGGGATACGCAGTATTTT.

The chain has TRBV27 and TRBJ1-5; the D is unclear. Germline-derived CDR1 and CDR2 are MNHEY and SMNVEV (reference sequence). Trimming shortened V by 8 bases and J by 4 bases, and 6 bases separated the two germline ends. The CDR3 contains 11 residues. CDR3 sequence reads: CASGVNQPQHF. CDR3 sequence (DNA): TGTGCCAGCGGAGTTAATCAGCCCCAGCATTTT.

The chain carries TRBV6-2 or TRBV6-3 and TRBJ2-3; 10 bases match TRBD2. Per germline, CDR1 MNHEY and CDR2 SVGEGT. The V gene end was trimmed by 0 bases and the J gene end by 3 bases; junction bases not matched to a gene: 9. The CDR3 is 18 residues long. The CDR3 nucleotides read TGTGCCAGCAGTTACTCATCCAAGAGCGGGGGGGCAACAGATACGCAGTATTTT. This codes for CASSYSSKSGGATDTQYF.